This TCR beta chain stems from a study of T cell responses to AZD1222 COVID-19 vaccine. Second-dose recipients at about 4 or about 12 weeks were treated as one pooled group. Germline-derived CDR1 and CDR2 are MNHEY and SVGAGI. V was clipped by 6 bases and J by 4 bases, with 15 bases between them. The CDR3 extends over 14 amino acids. Whole-study results and caveats: Repertoire samples came only from after the peak T cell response. Among the donors, most were white British and more were female, and clonal diversity was possibly underestimated. Reportedly, close to half of spike-specific TCRs are directed against unmutated variant regions.

The repertoire was sequenced with immunoSEQ multiplex PCR; TCRdb's copy has only in-frame clones and lacks some. The repertoire holds over 65,000 clones, with about nine tenths as singletons. On this clone itself: Antigen unknown.

The sequence was collected from an adult who received the AZD1222 COVID-19 vaccine. This chain uses TRBV6-5 with TRBJ1-2; D gene unclear. The sequences come from peripheral blood, collected 28 days after the second AZD1222 dose. CDR3 DNA sequence: TGTGCCAGCAGGAGAGCCATGGGGAGCTATGGCTACACCTTC. Encoded protein: CASRRAMGSYGYTF.